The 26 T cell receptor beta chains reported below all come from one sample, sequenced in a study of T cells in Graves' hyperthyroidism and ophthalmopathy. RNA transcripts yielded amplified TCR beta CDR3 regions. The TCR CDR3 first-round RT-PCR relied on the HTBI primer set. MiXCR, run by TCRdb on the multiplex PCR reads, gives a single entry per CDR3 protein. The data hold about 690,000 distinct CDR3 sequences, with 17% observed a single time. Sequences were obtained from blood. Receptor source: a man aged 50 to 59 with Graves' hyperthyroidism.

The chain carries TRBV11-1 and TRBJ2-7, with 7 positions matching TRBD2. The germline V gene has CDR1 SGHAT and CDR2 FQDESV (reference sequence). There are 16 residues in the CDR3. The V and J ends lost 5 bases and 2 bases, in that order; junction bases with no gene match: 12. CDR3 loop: CASSPRPAGSTYEQYF. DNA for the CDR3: TGTGCCAGCAGCCCTAGACCAGCGGGATCCACCTACGAGCAGTACTTC.

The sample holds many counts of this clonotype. In nucleotides, the CDR3 is TGTGCCAGCAGCTCCTATAGCGGGGAGAATGTTAATGAGCAGTTCTTC. Translating gives CASSSYSGENVNEQFF. V is TRBV11-2 and J is TRBJ2-1, with 8 bases aligning to TRBD2. V shed 4 bases, J shed 7 bases, and the junction held 12 bases outside the gene matches. Per germline, CDR1 SGHAT and CDR2 FQNNGV. The CDR3 is 16 amino acids.

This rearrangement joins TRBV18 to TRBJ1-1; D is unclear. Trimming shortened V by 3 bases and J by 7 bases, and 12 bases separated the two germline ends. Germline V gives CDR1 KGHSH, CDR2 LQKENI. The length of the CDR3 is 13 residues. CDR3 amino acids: CASSPGSDGEAFF. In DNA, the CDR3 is TGTGCCAGCTCACCTGGCTCAGATGGTGAAGCTTTCTTT.

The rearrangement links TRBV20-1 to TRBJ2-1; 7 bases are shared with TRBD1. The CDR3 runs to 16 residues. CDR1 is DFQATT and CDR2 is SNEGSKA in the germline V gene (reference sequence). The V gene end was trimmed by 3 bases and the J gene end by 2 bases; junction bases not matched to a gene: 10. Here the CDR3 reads CSASPTGLVPYNEQFF. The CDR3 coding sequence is TGCAGTGCTAGCCCGACAGGGCTAGTGCCCTACAATGAGCAGTTCTTC.

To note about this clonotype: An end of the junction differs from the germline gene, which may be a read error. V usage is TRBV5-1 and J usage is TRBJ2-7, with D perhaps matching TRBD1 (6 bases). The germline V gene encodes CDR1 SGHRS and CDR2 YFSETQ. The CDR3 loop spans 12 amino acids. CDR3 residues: CASSRDNYEQCF. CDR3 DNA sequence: TGCGCCAGCAGCCGGGACAATTACGAGCAGTGCTTC.

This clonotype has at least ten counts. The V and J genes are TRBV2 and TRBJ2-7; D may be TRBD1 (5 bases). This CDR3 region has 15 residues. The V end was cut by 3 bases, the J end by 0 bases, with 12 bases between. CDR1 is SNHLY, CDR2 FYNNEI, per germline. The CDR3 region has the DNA TGTGCCAGCAGTGAGGGGCAGGGCGACTCCTACGAGCAGTACTTC. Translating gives CASSEGQGDSYEQYF.

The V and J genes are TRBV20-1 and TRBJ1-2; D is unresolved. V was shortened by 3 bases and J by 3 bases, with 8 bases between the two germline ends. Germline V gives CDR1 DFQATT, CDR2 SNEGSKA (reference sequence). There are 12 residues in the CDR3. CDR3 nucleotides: TGCAGTGCTAGTGAGGTTTACTATGGCTACACCTTC. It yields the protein CSASEVYYGYTF.

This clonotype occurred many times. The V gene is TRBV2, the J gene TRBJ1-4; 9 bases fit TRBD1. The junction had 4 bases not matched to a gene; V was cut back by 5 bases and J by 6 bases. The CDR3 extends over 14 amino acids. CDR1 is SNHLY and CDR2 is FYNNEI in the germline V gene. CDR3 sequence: CASSPTGGHEKLFF. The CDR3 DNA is TGTGCCAGCAGTCCGACAGGGGGGCATGAAAAACTGTTTTTT.

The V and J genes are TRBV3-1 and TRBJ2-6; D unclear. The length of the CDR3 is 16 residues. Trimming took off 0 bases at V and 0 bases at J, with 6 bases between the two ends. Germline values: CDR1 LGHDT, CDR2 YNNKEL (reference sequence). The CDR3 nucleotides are TGTGCCAGCAGCCAAGATCAGCGCTCTGGGGCCAACGTCCTGACTTTC. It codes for CASSQDQRSGANVLTF.

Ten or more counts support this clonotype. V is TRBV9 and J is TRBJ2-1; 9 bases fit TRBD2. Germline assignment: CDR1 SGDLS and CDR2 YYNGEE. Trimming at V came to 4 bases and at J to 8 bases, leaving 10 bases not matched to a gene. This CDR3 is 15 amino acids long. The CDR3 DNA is TGTGCCAGCAGCCCCATAGCGGGAGATTTGCATGAGCAGTTCTTC. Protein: CASSPIAGDLHEQFF.

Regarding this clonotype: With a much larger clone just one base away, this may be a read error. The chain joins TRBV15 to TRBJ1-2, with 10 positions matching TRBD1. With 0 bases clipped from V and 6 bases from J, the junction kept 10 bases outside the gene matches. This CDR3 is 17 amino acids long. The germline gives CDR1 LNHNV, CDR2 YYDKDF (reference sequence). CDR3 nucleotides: TGTGCCACCAGCAGAGACGGGACAGGGGTCCCCAAGGATGGCTACACCTTC. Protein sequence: CATSRDGTGVPKDGYTF.

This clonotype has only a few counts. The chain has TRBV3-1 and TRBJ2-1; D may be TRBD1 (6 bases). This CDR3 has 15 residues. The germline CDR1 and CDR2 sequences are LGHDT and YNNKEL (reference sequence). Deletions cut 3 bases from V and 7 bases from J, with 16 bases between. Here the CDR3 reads CASSHSQGIENEQFF. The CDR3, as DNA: TGTGCCAGCAGCCACAGTCAGGGGATAGAAAATGAGCAGTTCTTC.

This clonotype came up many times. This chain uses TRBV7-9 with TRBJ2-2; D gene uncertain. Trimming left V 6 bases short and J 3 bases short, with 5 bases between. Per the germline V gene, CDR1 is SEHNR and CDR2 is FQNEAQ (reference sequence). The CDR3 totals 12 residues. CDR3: CASRDDTGELFF. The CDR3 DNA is TGTGCCAGCAGGGACGACACCGGGGAGCTGTTTTTT.

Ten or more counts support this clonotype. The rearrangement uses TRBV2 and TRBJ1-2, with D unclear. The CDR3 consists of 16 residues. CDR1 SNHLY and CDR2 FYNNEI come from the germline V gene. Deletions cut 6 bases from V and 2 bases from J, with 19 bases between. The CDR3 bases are TGTGCCAGCAGCGAGCGGGTACCGGGTATAAACTATGGCTACACCTTC. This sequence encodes CASSERVPGINYGYTF. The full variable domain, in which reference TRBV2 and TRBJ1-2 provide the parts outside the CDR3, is EPEVTQTPSHQVTQMGQEVILRCVPISNHLYFYWYRQILGQKVEFLVSFYNNEISEKSEIFDDQFSVERPDGSNFTLKIRSTKLEDSAMYFCASSERVPGINYGYTFGSGTRLTVV.

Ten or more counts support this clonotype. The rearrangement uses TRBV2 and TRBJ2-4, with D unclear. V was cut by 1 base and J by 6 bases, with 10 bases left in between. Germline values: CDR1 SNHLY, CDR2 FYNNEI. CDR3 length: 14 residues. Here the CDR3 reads CASSEEYRTNIQYF. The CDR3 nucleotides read TGTGCCAGCAGTGAAGAATACCGGACAAACATTCAGTACTTC.

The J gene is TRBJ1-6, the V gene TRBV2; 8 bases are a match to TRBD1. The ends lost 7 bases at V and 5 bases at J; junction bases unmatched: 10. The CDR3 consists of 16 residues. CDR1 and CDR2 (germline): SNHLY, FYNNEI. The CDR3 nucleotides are TGTGCCAGCACCCCAGACAGGGGCACCAATAATTCACCCCTCCACTTT. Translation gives CASTPDRGTNNSPLHF.

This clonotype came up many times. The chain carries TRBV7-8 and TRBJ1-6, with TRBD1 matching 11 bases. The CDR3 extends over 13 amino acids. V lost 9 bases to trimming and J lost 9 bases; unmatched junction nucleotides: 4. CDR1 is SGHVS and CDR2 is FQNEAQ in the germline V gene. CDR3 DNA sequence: TGTGCCAGTGGGGGGACAGGGGGTTCACCCCTCCACTTT. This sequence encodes CASGGTGGSPLHF.

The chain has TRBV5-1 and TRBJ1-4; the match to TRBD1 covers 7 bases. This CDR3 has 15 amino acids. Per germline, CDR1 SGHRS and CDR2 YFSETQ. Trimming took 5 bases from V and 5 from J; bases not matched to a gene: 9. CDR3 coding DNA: TGCGCCAGCAGGACCGGGACAGCCAAAAATGAAAAACTGTTTTTT. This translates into CASRTGTAKNEKLFF.

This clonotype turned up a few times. The CDR3 nucleotides read TGTGCCACCAGCAGCCTGACAGGGGACTTGTGGAATCAGCCCCAGCATTTT. It codes for CATSSLTGDLWNQPQHF. This chain uses TRBV15 with TRBJ1-5; 8 nucleotides agree with TRBD1. The CDR3 consists of 17 residues. With V trimmed by 3 bases and J by 4 bases, 11 bases remained unmatched. Per germline, CDR1 LNHNV and CDR2 YYDKDF (reference sequence).

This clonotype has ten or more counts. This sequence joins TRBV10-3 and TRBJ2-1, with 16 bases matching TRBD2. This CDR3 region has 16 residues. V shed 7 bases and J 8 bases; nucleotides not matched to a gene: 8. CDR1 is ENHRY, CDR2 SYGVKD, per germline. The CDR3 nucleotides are TGTGCCATCACCGGGACTAGCGGGAGGGCCGGGGATGAGCAGTTCTTC. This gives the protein CAITGTSGRAGDEQFF.

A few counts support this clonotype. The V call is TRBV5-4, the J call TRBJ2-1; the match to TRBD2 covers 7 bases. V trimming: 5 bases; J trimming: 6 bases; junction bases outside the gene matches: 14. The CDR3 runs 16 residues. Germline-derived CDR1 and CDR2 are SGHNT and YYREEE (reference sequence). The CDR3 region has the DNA TGTGCCAGCAGTGAATCGGAGTGGGAGGGCCTCAATGAGCAGTTCTTC. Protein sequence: CASSESEWEGLNEQFF.

The CDR3: CATSDRSGTSGRVSYNEQFF. Here the CDR3 DNA reads TGTGCCACCAGTGATCGGTCAGGGACTAGCGGGAGGGTATCCTACAATGAGCAGTTCTTC. The V call is TRBV24-1, the J call TRBJ2-1; 16 bases fit TRBD2. J was trimmed by 1 base and V by 3 bases; bases with no gene match: 8. Germline CDR1 and CDR2: KGHDR and SFDVKD. The CDR3 contains 20 residues.

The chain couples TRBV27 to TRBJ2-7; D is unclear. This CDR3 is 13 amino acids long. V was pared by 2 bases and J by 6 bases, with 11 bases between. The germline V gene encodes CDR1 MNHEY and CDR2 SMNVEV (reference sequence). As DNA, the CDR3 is TGTGCCAGCAGTTTAGGGCCAGATAGCGAGCAGTACTTC. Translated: CASSLGPDSEQYF.

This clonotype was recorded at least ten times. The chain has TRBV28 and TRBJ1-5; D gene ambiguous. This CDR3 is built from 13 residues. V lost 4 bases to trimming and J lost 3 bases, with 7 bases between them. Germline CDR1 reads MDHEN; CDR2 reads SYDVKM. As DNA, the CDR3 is TGTGCCAGCAGTTGGAGAATCAATCAGCCCCAGCATTTT. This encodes CASSWRINQPQHF.

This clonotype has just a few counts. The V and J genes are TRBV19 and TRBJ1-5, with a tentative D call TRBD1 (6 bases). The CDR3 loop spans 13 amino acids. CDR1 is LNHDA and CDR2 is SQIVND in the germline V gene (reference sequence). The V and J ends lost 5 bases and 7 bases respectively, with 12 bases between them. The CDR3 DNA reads TGTGCCAGTAGTCCCGGGACAAGGCAGCCCCAGCATTTT. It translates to CASSPGTRQPQHF.

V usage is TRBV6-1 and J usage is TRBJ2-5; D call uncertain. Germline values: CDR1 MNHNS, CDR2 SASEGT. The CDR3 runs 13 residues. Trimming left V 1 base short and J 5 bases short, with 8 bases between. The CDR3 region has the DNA TGTGCCAGCAGTGAAGTTGAACGTGAGACCCAGTACTTC. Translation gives CASSEVERETQYF.